This TCR beta chain is drawn from a study of CD8+CD57+ T cells in acquired aplastic anemia. Across the whole study: Sorted CD4+ and CD8+ cells yielded roughly 3.1 ug of DNA on average.

Only patients with CD8+CD57+ cell expansion on flow cytometry were chosen for sequencing. Patients, without exception, had severe acquired aplastic anemia. TCR beta VDJ combinations and CDR3 sequences were profiled from genomic DNA. One entry per CDR3 protein, called by TCRdb with MiXCR from the reads. This table holds over 150,000 distinct CDR3 sequences, 65% to 75% found once. The CDR3 has 14 residues. Per the germline V gene, CDR1 is DFQATT and CDR2 is SNEGSKA (reference sequence). V was cut by 4 bases and J by 1 base, with 10 bases left in between. Study-level results: Between patients and controls, about 30 CD8+ CDR3 sequences were found in common.

Comment on this clonotype: Its antigen is unidentified.

This clonotype originated in a human donor with aplastic anemia. V and J are TRBV20-1 and TRBJ2-2, with a possible D match to TRBD2 (5 bases). Input material: sorted CD4+, CD8+, or CD8+CD57+ T cells (not recorded which) from PBMCs. CDR3 DNA: TGCAGTGCTAAGGACGGGATGAACACCGGGGAGCTGTTTTTT. This gives the protein CSAKDGMNTGELFF.